This T cell receptor (beta chain) was identified in a study of neurological immune-mediated disorders. Deletions cut 2 bases from V and 5 bases from J, with 7 bases between. The CDR3 loop spans 13 amino acids. Germline CDR1 SEHNR, CDR2 FQNEAQ (reference sequence). TCRdb itself ran the 5' RACE reads through MiXCR, one entry per CDR3 protein. Of 55,000 or so distinct CDR3 sequences listed, over 3.5% are singletons. At least ten counts were recorded for this clonotype. The TCR sequence derives from a woman between 40 and 55 years old with multiple sclerosis. The specimen was CD4+ T cells from blood. The V and J genes are TRBV7-9 and TRBJ2-4; D is uncertain. CDR3 sequence reads: CASSLIAENIQYF. The CDR3 DNA reads as TGTGCCAGCAGCTTAATCGCCGAAAACATTCAGTACTTC.